Each of the 7 T cell receptor beta chains below was sequenced from the same sample in a study of response to subunit inactivated influenza vaccine. TCRdb reprocessed the RT-PCR reads via MiXCR and lists one record per CDR3 protein. The sample holds 710,000 or so distinct CDR3 sequences, around 16% seen once. The input for sequencing was PBMCs from blood, taken 11 to 12 days after vaccination. Every receptor here comes from a man in his forties or fifties who received an inactivated influenza vaccine.

The chain has TRBV28 and TRBJ2-1, with unresolved D. V was clipped by 6 bases and J by 5 bases, with 23 bases between them. The CDR3 runs to 17 residues. In germline, CDR1 is MDHEN, CDR2 SYDVKM. Here the CDR3 DNA reads TGTGCCAGCAGCCCAAGCCGGGCCCTTGGGTTCAACAATGAGCAGTTCTTC. Its translation: CASSPSRALGFNNEQFF.

The chain recombines TRBV6-5 with TRBJ1-6; D is unclear. Per germline, CDR1 MNHEY and CDR2 SVGAGI. The CDR3 has 16 residues. V was shortened by 0 bases and J by 0 bases, with 6 bases between the two germline ends. CDR3 coding DNA: TGTGCCAGCAGTTACTCTCAGAGCTCCTATAATTCACCCCTCCACTTT. Amino acid sequence: CASSYSQSSYNSPLHF.

This clonotype was recorded a few times. CDR3 sequence (DNA): TGTGCCAGCAGCCCAAACCCCGGGGACTACAATGAGCAGTTCTTC. The encoded protein is CASSPNPGDYNEQFF. The chain couples TRBV9 to TRBJ2-1; D is possibly TRBD2 (5 bases). This CDR3 spans 15 amino acids. Deletions cut 4 bases from V and 3 bases from J, with 14 bases between. CDR1 and CDR2 (germline): SGDLS, YYNGEE.

This clonotype was found a few times. The genes are TRBV7-2 and TRBJ2-1; D may be TRBD1 (6 bases). Trimming stripped 5 bases from V and 0 bases from J, with 14 bases between. The germline gives CDR1 SGHTA, CDR2 FQGNSA. The CDR3 consists of 16 residues. Here the CDR3 reads CASSQTGFSSYNEQFF. CDR3 bases: TGTGCCAGCAGCCAGACAGGCTTTAGCTCCTACAATGAGCAGTTCTTC.

The chain employs TRBV5-1 and TRBJ2-6; D not certain. The germline V and J ends were trimmed by 5 bases and 4 bases, with 10 bases remaining between them. This CDR3 comprises 14 residues. CDR1 is SGHRS, CDR2 YFSETQ, per germline. The CDR3 sequence: CASRAGPGANVLTF. CDR3 in DNA: TGCGCCAGCAGGGCAGGACCCGGGGCCAACGTCCTGACTTTC.

This clonotype occurred a few times. This chain connects TRBV12-3 or TRBV12-4 to TRBJ2-3; possible D gene TRBD1, 5 bases. Trimming cost V 5 bases and J 0 bases, with 12 bases left between them. This CDR3 has 15 residues. CDR3: CASSPIGVSTDTQYF. The DNA of the CDR3 is TGTGCCAGCAGTCCAATAGGGGTTAGCACAGATACGCAGTATTTT.

The chain carries TRBV12-3 or TRBV12-4 and TRBJ1-2; TRBD1 matches at 8 bases. The V and J ends lost 3 bases and 5 bases, in that order; junction bases with no gene match: 5. This CDR3 is built from 14 residues. CDR3 DNA: TGTGCCAGCAGTTTCCGGACAGGGACTTATGGCTACACCTTC. Translation gives CASSFRTGTYGYTF.